The 24 T cell receptor beta chains listed next were all sequenced from one sample in a study of cytomegalovirus exposure and HLA in healthy donors. Primers: 60 Vbeta forward and 13 Jbeta reverse. Some clones are missing from TCRdb's copy, which holds only in-frame ones; the method was immunoSEQ multiplex PCR. Among more than 95,000 clones, roughly 72% were seen once, and the ten largest hold approximately 10%. Sequencing input: PBMCs. These receptors were taken from a woman aged 45-59 years in good health and CMV-seropositive.

This rearrangement joins TRBV7-3 to TRBJ2-7; 8 nucleotides line up with TRBD1. With 2 bases clipped from V and 3 bases from J, the junction kept 9 bases outside the gene matches. Germline assignment: CDR1 SGHTA and CDR2 FQGTGA. The CDR3 runs 16 residues. DNA for the CDR3: TGTGCCAGCAGCTTATCAGGGGGCGGTGTCGGCTACGAGCAGTACTTC. Protein sequence: CASSLSGGGVGYEQYF.

The chain joins TRBV4-1 to TRBJ1-4; unclear D gene. Per the germline V gene, CDR1 is MGHRA and CDR2 is YSYEKL. Trimming left V 4 bases short and J 6 bases short, with 9 bases between. CDR3 length: 13 amino acids. CDR3 bases: TGCGCCAGCAGCCCCAACCTAGATGAAAAACTGTTTTTT. It is translated as CASSPNLDEKLFF.

The V call is TRBV11-3, the J call TRBJ2-5, with 9 bases matching TRBD1. Germline CDR1 reads SGHNT; CDR2 reads YENEEA. The CDR3 length is 15 residues. Trimming cost V 3 bases and J 3 bases; bases outside gene matches: 5. In DNA form, the CDR3 reads TGTGCCAGCAGCTTGGGACAGGGTGAAAAAGAGACCCAGTACTTC. Amino acids: CASSLGQGEKETQYF.

This clone has a single count. The chain carries TRBV27 and TRBJ2-3, with D unclear. This CDR3 spans 12 amino acids. The ends were cut back, 6 bases at V and 2 bases at J, with 6 bases in the middle. Germline V gives CDR1 MNHEY, CDR2 SMNVEV (reference sequence). CDR3 loop: CASRGLTDTQYF. CDR3 DNA: TGTGCCAGCAGGGGCCTCACAGATACGCAGTATTTT.

This clone was counted only a few times. At one of its ends the junction is not consistent with the germline gene, which may arise from a read error. The rearrangement uses TRBV4-2 and TRBJ1-4; D ambiguous. Germline CDR1 is LGHNA and CDR2 is YNFKEQ. The CDR3 runs to 14 residues. CDR3 bases: TGTGCCAGCAGCCAAGGATCCGCTAATGAAAAACTATTTTTT. This sequence encodes CASSQGSANEKLFF.

Turning to this clone: The junction does not match germline at one end; this may be a read error. The genes are TRBV5-1 and TRBJ1-1; 7 bases line up with TRBD1. This CDR3 has 15 residues. Per germline, CDR1 SGHRS and CDR2 YFSETQ. CDR3 residues: CASTLDGTANTEAFF. CDR3 in DNA: TGCGCCAGCACCTTGGACGGGACAGCGAACACTGAAGCTTTCTTT.

This chain connects TRBV28 to TRBJ2-7; a possible D gene is TRBD2 (6 bases). Germline V gives CDR1 MDHEN, CDR2 SYDVKM. This CDR3 comprises 13 residues. V dropped 6 bases and J dropped 6 bases, with 15 bases sitting between them. For the CDR3, the DNA is TGTGCCAGCAGGGGACTGACACTACGCGAGCAGTACTTC. Its translation: CASRGLTLREQYF.

The chain couples TRBV4-1 to TRBJ1-2, with D unclear. The V and J ends lost 0 bases and 8 bases respectively, with 13 bases between them. Looked up from germline, CDR1 is MGHRA and CDR2 is YSYEKL. The CDR3 length is 14 residues. DNA for the CDR3: TGCGCCAGCAGCCAAGATCGTTACAGCTCGGGCTACACCTTC. Protein: CASSQDRYSSGYTF.

The chain couples TRBV5-4 to TRBJ2-1; 12 bases are shared with TRBD2. Germline-derived CDR1 and CDR2 are SGHNT and YYREEE (reference sequence). V lost 4 bases and J lost 9; bases outside the gene matches: 11. The CDR3 runs 16 residues. In DNA, the CDR3 is TGTGCCAGCAGCGAAAAGGGACTAGCGGGTATGGGTGAGCAGTTCTTC. As protein: CASSEKGLAGMGEQFF.

This clone showed up just a few times. The chain couples TRBV4-3 to TRBJ1-1; no clear D gene. The ends were cut back, 4 bases at V and 1 base at J, with 10 bases in the middle. Germline-derived CDR1 and CDR2 are LGHNA and YSLEER. CDR3 size: 14 residues. CDR3 amino acids: CASSRDQKNTEAFF. CDR3 DNA: TGCGCCAGCAGCCGAGACCAGAAGAACACTGAAGCTTTCTTT.

V is TRBV27 and J is TRBJ1-1; 8 nucleotides align to TRBD1. CDR1 and CDR2 (germline): MNHEY, SMNVEV (reference sequence). V gave up 6 bases and J gave up 5 bases; unmatched junction bases: 11. The CDR3 is made up of 15 amino acids. The CDR3 nucleotides read TGTGCCAGCAGAAATCCCGGGACAGGAACTACTGAAGCTTTCTTT. As protein: CASRNPGTGTTEAFF.

This clone was counted a single time. The rearrangement uses TRBV10-3 and TRBJ1-1, with a possible D match to TRBD1 (6 bases). The V gene lost 10 bases and the J gene lost 0 bases, with 15 bases spanning the gap. Per germline, CDR1 ENHRY and CDR2 SYGVKD. The CDR3 runs 14 residues. CDR3 loop: CATLKGGLNTEAFF. The CDR3 region has the DNA TGTGCCACGCTAAAAGGGGGATTGAACACTGAAGCTTTCTTT.

This chain connects TRBV10-3 to TRBJ1-4; 12 positions match TRBD1. Trimming removed 6 bases from V and 3 bases from J; junction bases left unmatched: 5. The germline V gene has CDR1 ENHRY and CDR2 SYGVKD. The CDR3 sequence is 16 residues long. CDR3 loop: CAIRAGTGGSNEKLFF. The CDR3 region has the DNA TGTGCCATCAGAGCCGGGACAGGGGGCTCTAATGAAAAACTGTTTTTT.

The chain recombines TRBV7-8 with TRBJ1-1; D is unresolved. CDR3 length: 13 residues. With 5 bases removed from V and 0 bases from J, the gap between germline ends came to 7 bases. Germline lookup yields CDR1 SGHVS and CDR2 FQNEAQ. In DNA, the CDR3 is TGTGCCAGCAGCCGCGGCGTGAACACTGAAGCTTTCTTT. Its protein is CASSRGVNTEAFF.

The rearrangement uses TRBV7-2 and TRBJ1-1; a possible D gene is TRBD1 (6 bases). The CDR3 length is 14 residues. CDR1 SGHTA and CDR2 FQGNSA come from the germline V gene. Trimming stripped 4 bases from V and 5 bases from J, with 14 bases between. The CDR3 here is CASSYPTRGTEAFF. The CDR3 DNA follows: TGTGCCAGCAGCTACCCGACGAGGGGGACTGAAGCTTTCTTT.

Of note for this clone: Other DNA sequences in the same sample also yield this CDR3. CDR3 sequence reads: CASSLRTGGNTIYF. CDR3 bases: TGTGCCAGCAGCCTTCGGACAGGGGGAAACACCATATATTTT. The genes are TRBV5-4 and TRBJ1-3, with 8 bases that match TRBD1. Germline CDR1 SGHNT, CDR2 YYREEE (reference sequence). J lost 4 bases, V lost 4 bases, and 4 bases had no gene match. The CDR3 runs to 14 residues.

The chain carries TRBV7-2 and TRBJ1-2; perhaps TRBD1 as D (5 bases). Trimming removed 5 bases from V and 1 base from J, with 11 bases in between. This CDR3 is built from 14 residues. Looked up from germline, CDR1 is SGHTA and CDR2 is FQGNSA. The CDR3 DNA reads TGTGCCAGCAGCCCGACCAGGGTTAACTATGGCTACACCTTC. Encoded protein: CASSPTRVNYGYTF.

The V and J genes are TRBV27 and TRBJ2-3; tentatively, D is TRBD1 (6 bases). CDR1 is MNHEY, CDR2 SMNVEV, per germline (reference sequence). The V end was cut by 1 base, the J end by 0 bases, with 14 bases between. CDR3 length equals 17 residues. In DNA, the CDR3 is TGTGCCAGCAGTTTATGGGGGCCGGGTGCTAGCACAGATACGCAGTATTTT. Translated, it gives CASSLWGPGASTDTQYF.

This clone was observed a few times. This chain links TRBV4-2 with TRBJ2-3, with D possibly matching TRBD2 (5 bases). Germline V gene lookup returns CDR1 LGHNA and CDR2 YNFKEQ. The CDR3 contains 16 residues. V lost 0 bases to trimming and J lost 2 bases, with 12 bases between them. The CDR3 DNA reads TGTGCCAGCAGCCAAGAACCCCACGGGGTCACAGATACGCAGTATTTT. This gives the protein CASSQEPHGVTDTQYF.

This chain connects TRBV30 to TRBJ2-5, with 13 bases lining up with TRBD2. The J call may be mistaken, given a closer DNA end match to TRBJ2-7. In germline, CDR1 is GTSNPN, CDR2 SVGIG (reference sequence). The CDR3 is 15 amino acids. CDR3 region: CAWSGWTSGGYEQYF. The CDR3 region has the DNA TGTGCCTGGAGCGGATGGACTAGCGGGGGATACGAGCAGTACTTC.

This clone was detected only once. The V and J genes are TRBV28 and TRBJ1-4; perhaps TRBD1 as D (5 bases). V lost 5 bases and J 3 bases, leaving 16 bases between the germline ends. This CDR3 region has 16 residues. The V gene's germline CDR1 is MDHEN and CDR2 SYDVKM. CDR3 protein: CASSPRPGKANEKLFF. In nucleotides, the CDR3 is TGTGCCAGCAGTCCCCGGCCAGGGAAGGCTAATGAAAAACTGTTTTTT. Drawing the rest from reference TRBV28 and TRBJ1-4, the complete variable domain is DVKVTQSSRYLVKRTGEKVFLECVQDMDHENMFWYRQDPGLGLRLIYFSYDVKMKEKGDIPEGYSVSREKKERFSLILESASTNQTSMYLCASSPRPGKANEKLFFGSGTQLSVL.

The CDR3 nucleotides are TGTGCCAGCAGCCAGGCGGGGGGAACACCCCTCCACTTT. This translates into CASSQAGGTPLHF. The chain links TRBV14 to TRBJ1-6; D perhaps matches TRBD1 (5 bases). The CDR3 consists of 13 residues. Germline assignment: CDR1 SGHDN and CDR2 FVKESK. With 3 bases removed from V and 11 bases from J, the gap between germline ends came to 11 bases.

The chain couples TRBV10-1 to TRBJ2-5; a possible D gene is TRBD1 (7 bases). Germline CDR1 and CDR2: WNHNN and SYGVQD (reference sequence). The germline V and J ends were trimmed by 6 bases and 2 bases, with 19 bases remaining between them. CDR3 length: 16 amino acids. CDR3 sequence (DNA): TGCGCCAGCAGCCAGGGGGGACAGATAGGTCAAGAGACCCAGTACTTC. Residues: CASSQGGQIGQETQYF.

The chain is built from TRBV28 and TRBJ2-1; 8 nucleotides line up with TRBD2. The CDR3 extends over 15 amino acids. The V gene end was trimmed by 7 bases and the J gene end by 8 bases; junction bases not matched to a gene: 13. Germline V lookup: CDR1 MDHEN, CDR2 SYDVKM. The chain's CDR3 is CASTPNSGMRYEQFF. CDR3 in DNA: TGTGCCAGCACCCCCAATAGCGGGATGAGGTATGAGCAGTTCTTC. The full variable domain, its missing parts supplied by reference TRBV28 and TRBJ2-1, is DVKVTQSSRYLVKRTGEKVFLECVQDMDHENMFWYRQDPGLGLRLIYFSYDVKMKEKGDIPEGYSVSREKKERFSLILESASTNQTSMYLCASTPNSGMRYEQFFGPGTRLTVL.